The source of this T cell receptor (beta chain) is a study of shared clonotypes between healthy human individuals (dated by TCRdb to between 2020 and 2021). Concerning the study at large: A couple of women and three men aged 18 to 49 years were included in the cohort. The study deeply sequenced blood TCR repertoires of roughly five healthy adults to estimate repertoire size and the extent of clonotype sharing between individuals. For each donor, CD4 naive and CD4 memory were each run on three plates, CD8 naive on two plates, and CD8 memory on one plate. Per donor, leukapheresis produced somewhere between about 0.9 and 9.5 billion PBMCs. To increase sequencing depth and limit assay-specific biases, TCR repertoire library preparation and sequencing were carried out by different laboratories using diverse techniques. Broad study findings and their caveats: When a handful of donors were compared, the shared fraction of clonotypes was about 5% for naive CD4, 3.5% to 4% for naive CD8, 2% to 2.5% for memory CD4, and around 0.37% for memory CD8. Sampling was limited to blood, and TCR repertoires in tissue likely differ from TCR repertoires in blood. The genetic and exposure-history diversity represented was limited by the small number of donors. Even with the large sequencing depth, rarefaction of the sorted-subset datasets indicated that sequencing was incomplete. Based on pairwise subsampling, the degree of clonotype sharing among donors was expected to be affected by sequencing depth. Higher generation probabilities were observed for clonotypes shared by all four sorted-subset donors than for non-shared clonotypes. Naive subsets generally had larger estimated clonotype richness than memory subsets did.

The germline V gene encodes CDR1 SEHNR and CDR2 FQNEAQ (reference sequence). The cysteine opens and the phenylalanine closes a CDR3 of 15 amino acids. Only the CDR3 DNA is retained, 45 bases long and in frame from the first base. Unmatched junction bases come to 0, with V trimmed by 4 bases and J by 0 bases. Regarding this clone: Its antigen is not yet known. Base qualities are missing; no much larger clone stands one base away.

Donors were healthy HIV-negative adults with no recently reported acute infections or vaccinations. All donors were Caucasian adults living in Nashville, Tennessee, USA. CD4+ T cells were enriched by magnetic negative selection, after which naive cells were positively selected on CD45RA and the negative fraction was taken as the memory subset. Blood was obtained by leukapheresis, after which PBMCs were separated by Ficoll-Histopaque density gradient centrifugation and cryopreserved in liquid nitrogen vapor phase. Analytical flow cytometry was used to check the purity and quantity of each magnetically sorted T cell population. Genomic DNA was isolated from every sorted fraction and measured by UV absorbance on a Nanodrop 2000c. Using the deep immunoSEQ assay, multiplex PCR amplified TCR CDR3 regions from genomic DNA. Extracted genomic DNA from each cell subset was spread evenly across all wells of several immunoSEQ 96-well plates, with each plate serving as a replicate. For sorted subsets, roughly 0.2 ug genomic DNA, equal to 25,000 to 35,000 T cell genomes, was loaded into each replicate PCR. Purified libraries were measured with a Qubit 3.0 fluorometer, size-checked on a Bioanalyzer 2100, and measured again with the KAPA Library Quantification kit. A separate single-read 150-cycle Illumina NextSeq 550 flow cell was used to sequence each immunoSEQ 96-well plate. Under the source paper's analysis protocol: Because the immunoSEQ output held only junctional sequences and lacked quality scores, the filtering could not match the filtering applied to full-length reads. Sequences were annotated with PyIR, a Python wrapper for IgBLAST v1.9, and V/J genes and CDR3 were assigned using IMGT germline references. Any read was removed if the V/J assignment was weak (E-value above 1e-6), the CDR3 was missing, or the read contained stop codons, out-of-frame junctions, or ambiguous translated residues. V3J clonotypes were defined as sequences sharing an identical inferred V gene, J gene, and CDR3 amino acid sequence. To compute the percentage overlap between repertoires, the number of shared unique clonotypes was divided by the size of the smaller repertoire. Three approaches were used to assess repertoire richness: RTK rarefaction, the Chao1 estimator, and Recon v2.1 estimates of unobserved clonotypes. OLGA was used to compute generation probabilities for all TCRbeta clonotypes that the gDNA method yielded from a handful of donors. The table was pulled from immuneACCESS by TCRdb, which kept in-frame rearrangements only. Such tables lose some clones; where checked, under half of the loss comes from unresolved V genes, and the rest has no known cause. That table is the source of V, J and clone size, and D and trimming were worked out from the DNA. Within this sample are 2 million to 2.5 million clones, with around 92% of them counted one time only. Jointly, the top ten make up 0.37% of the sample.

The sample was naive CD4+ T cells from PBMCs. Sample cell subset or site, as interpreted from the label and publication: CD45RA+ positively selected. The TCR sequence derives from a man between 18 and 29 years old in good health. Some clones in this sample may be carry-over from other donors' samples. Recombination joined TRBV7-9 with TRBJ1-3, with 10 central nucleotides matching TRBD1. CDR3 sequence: CASSWDRGSGNTIYF. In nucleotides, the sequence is TGTGCCAGCAGCTGGGACAGGGGCTCTGGAAACACCATATATTTT.